The clone carrying this T cell receptor beta chain showed up just a few times. Its antigen is still unknown. Each CDR3 protein is one row after TCRdb ran MiXCR on the 5' RACE reads. The table records approximately 240,000 distinct CDR3 sequences, 20% to 30% of them present only once. This entry belongs to a study of CD8 T cells in ankylosing spondylitis. Study-wide points: Reported data indicate significant enrichment of disease-linked clones within matched ankylosing spondylitis synovial fluid.

The specimen sequenced was blood, either unsorted or a sorted T cell fraction (not recorded which). This clonotype originated in a male donor with ankylosing spondylitis or in good health (not recorded which).

The CDR3: CATSDLGQGRDTQYF. The CDR3 DNA reads TGTGCCACCAGTGATTTGGGACAAGGACGAGATACGCAGTATTTT. The rearrangement links TRBV24-1 to TRBJ2-3; perhaps TRBD1 as D (5 bases). The V gene lost 0 bases and the J gene lost 5 bases, with 11 bases spanning the gap. Per the germline V gene, CDR1 is KGHDR and CDR2 is SFDVKD. This CDR3 contains 15 residues.